This TCR beta chain was captured by sequencing in a study of technical replicates of blood from four donors. Libraries were prepared by immunoSEQ multiplex PCR; TCRdb keeps only in-frame clonotypes and omits some of them. The sample has more than 55,000 clones, 92% seen once. The CDR3 contains 16 residues. The V segment lost 0 bases and the J segment 0 bases; nucleotides outside the gene matches: 1. CDR1 MGHRA and CDR2 YSYEKL come from the germline V gene. Sample: T cells isolated from PBMCs. The receptor was isolated from a human donor in good health. The chain uses TRBV4-1 and TRBJ1-3; 8 nucleotides line up with TRBD1. CDR3 nucleotides: TGCGCCAGCAGCCAAGAAGGGACAGGCTCTGGAAACACCATATATTTT. Protein sequence: CASSQEGTGSGNTIYF.